These 27 T cell receptor beta chains were all obtained from the same sample, sequenced in a study of beta chain features in type 1 diabetes. General study results and limits: Type 1 diabetes patients had moderately but significantly shorter TCRB CDR3s in all four CD4+ subsets.

These receptors' targets are unknown. Reverse transcription of all isolated RNA meant that expressed TCRB transcripts were sequenced. Measured with immunoSEQ multiplex PCR; TCRdb has only the in-frame clones, and not every one. The sample comprises about 650,000 clones, over 10% of which are singletons, and around 0.12% rests with the top ten. What was sequenced was naive CD4+ T cells from blood. These TCRs come from a man under 40 with type 1 diabetes.

The chain combines TRBV28 with TRBJ2-3, with D uncertain. Trimming cost V 6 bases and J 0 bases, with 7 bases left between them. Germline V lookup: CDR1 MDHEN, CDR2 SYDVKM. CDR3 size: 13 residues. CDR3: CASSQTSTDTQYF. CDR3 nucleotide sequence: TGTGCCAGCAGCCAAACTAGCACAGATACGCAGTATTTT.

This sequence joins TRBV27 and TRBJ2-3; no clear D gene. The CDR3 is 13 residues long. The germline V gene encodes CDR1 MNHEY and CDR2 SMNVEV (reference sequence). V was shortened by 2 bases and J by 6 bases, with 9 bases between the two germline ends. The CDR3 coding sequence is TGTGCCAGCAGTTTACTCGCTACGGATACGCAGTATTTT. This encodes CASSLLATDTQYF.

In its sample, this clone was seen a few times. V usage is TRBV28 and J usage is TRBJ2-3; D may be TRBD2 (6 bases). V was shortened by 6 bases and J by 2 bases, with 18 bases between the two germline ends. Germline CDR1 is MDHEN and CDR2 is SYDVKM. The CDR3 extends over 16 amino acids. CDR3 region: CASSPGWAGNTDTQYF. The CDR3, as DNA: TGTGCCAGCAGCCCCGGGTGGGCGGGGAACACAGATACGCAGTATTTT.

The J gene is TRBJ2-2, the V gene TRBV30, with 8 positions matching TRBD2. V lost 2 bases to trimming and J lost 8 bases; unmatched junction nucleotides: 4. The CDR3 has 13 amino acids. Germline-derived CDR1 and CDR2 are GTSNPN and SVGIG (reference sequence). DNA of the CDR3: TGTGCCTGGAGTAGAACTAGCGGAGGGGAGCTGTTTTTT. It encodes CAWSRTSGGELFF.

This clone was counted only a few times. The chain uses TRBV29-1 and TRBJ2-7; D is perhaps TRBD2 (6 bases). Trimming left V 2 bases short and J 3 bases short, with 17 bases between. This CDR3 has 15 residues. In germline, CDR1 is SQVTM, CDR2 ANQGSEA. The chain's CDR3 is CSVEKHTLGGYEQYF. CDR3 sequence (DNA): TGCAGCGTTGAAAAACACACCCTGGGAGGCTACGAGCAGTACTTC.

This clone has more than one count but fewer than ten. The V call is TRBV15, the J call TRBJ1-4; weak D call: TRBD1 (6 bases). Germline assignment: CDR1 LNHNV and CDR2 YYDKDF (reference sequence). CDR3 length: 13 amino acids. V lost 1 base, J lost 8 bases, and 8 bases lay in between. The CDR3 nucleotides read TGTGCCACCAGCAGAGGGACAGAGGAAAAACTGTTTTTT. Translated: CATSRGTEEKLFF. Full variable domain (missing parts from reference TRBV15 and TRBJ1-4): DAMVIQNPRYQVTQFGKPVTLSCSQTLNHNVMYWYQQKSSQAPKLLFHYYDKDFNNEADTPDNFQSRRPNTSFCFLDIRSPGLGDTAMYLCATSRGTEEKLFFGSGTQLSVL.

Only a few counts were recorded for this clone. The V gene is TRBV7-2, the J gene TRBJ2-3, with a tentative D call TRBD2 (6 bases). This CDR3 is built from 11 residues. The V end was cut by 5 bases, the J end by 6 bases, with 6 bases between. CDR1 is SGHTA and CDR2 is FQGNSA in the germline V gene. CDR3 sequence (DNA): TGTGCCAGCAGCGCGGGGGATACGCAGTATTTT. Translated, it gives CASSAGDTQYF.

J is TRBJ1-2 and V is TRBV7-2, with 9 bases identical to TRBD1. The CDR3 contains 14 residues. Germline trimming cut 5 bases from V and 3 bases from J; bases unmatched to any gene: 4. Germline CDR1 and CDR2: SGHTA and FQGNSA. The CDR3 sequence: CASSKRDRDYGYTF. The CDR3 region has the DNA TGTGCCAGCAGCAAAAGGGACAGGGACTATGGCTACACCTTC.

The chain links TRBV27 to TRBJ2-7, with 7 nucleotides matching TRBD1. J lost 2 bases, V lost 4 bases, and 5 bases had no gene match. Germline CDR1 is MNHEY and CDR2 is SMNVEV (reference sequence). The CDR3 contains 14 residues. CDR3 nucleotides: TGTGCCAGCAGTTCGGTACAGGGGACCTACGAGCAGTACTTC. It is translated as CASSSVQGTYEQYF.

The chain has TRBV5-6 and TRBJ2-5; possibly TRBD1 for D (5 bases). Germline CDR1 is SGHDT and CDR2 is YYEEEE. V was shortened by 4 bases and J by 4 bases, with 20 bases between the two germline ends. The CDR3 runs to 16 residues. The CDR3 DNA reads as TGTGCCAGCAGCCCAGGACACACGGCCCTTAGAGAGACCCAGTACTTC. This sequence encodes CASSPGHTALRETQYF.

The gene calls are TRBV5-1 and TRBJ1-3; D remains ambiguous. The CDR3 length is 13 residues. Germline V lookup: CDR1 SGHRS, CDR2 YFSETQ. Trimming took off 7 bases at V and 0 bases at J, with 8 bases between the two ends. The CDR3 bases are TGCGCCAGCGCTCATAGCTCTGGAAACACCATATATTTT. It encodes CASAHSSGNTIYF.

This clone has a handful of counts. This chain connects TRBV9 to TRBJ2-1; D may be TRBD1 or TRBD2 (5 bases each). V was pared by 0 bases and J by 4 bases, with 11 bases between. The CDR3 is made up of 15 amino acids. Germline values: CDR1 SGDLS, CDR2 YYNGEE. In DNA, the CDR3 is TGTGCCAGCAGCGTAGTTGGGACCGAATACAATGAGCAGTTCTTC. Protein: CASSVVGTEYNEQFF.

The chain is built from TRBV7-2 and TRBJ2-2; no definite D call. V lost 2 bases to trimming and J lost 0 bases, with 7 bases between them. The CDR3 loop spans 15 amino acids. CDR1 and CDR2 (germline): SGHTA, FQGNSA. CDR3 bases: TGTGCCAGCAGCTTAACTGTCCCGAACACCGGGGAGCTGTTTTTT. This gives the protein CASSLTVPNTGELFF.

This clone was seen more than once but under ten times. This sequence joins TRBV10-2 and TRBJ2-5; unclear D gene. The CDR3 extends over 14 amino acids. V was clipped by 2 bases and J by 6 bases, with 13 bases between them. CDR1 and CDR2 (germline): WSHSY, SAAADI. The CDR3 nucleotides read TGCGCCAGCAGTGAGATGGTTCAGTCCCAGACCCAGTACTTC. Translating gives CASSEMVQSQTQYF.

This clone appeared a few times. The chain couples TRBV4-3 to TRBJ2-3; 10 bases are a match to TRBD1. This CDR3 spans 14 amino acids. Per the germline V gene, CDR1 is LGHNA and CDR2 is YSLEER. V gave up 2 bases and J gave up 6 bases; unmatched junction bases: 2. CDR3 amino acids: CASSQRQGADTQYF. The CDR3, as DNA: TGCGCCAGCAGCCAACGACAGGGGGCGGATACGCAGTATTTT.

This clone was picked up one time. The V and J genes are TRBV9 and TRBJ2-1; perhaps TRBD2 as D (7 bases). V lost 4 bases, J lost 4 bases, and 24 bases lay in between. The CDR3 length is 18 residues. CDR1 and CDR2 (germline): SGDLS, YYNGEE. DNA for the CDR3: TGTGCCAGCAGCCCCCGGGCCGGGGGGCCTATTTTTTACAATGAGCAGTTCTTC. As protein: CASSPRAGGPIFYNEQFF.

The CDR3 is CASSYRADYGYTF. Here the CDR3 DNA reads TGTGCCAGCAGCTACAGGGCGGACTATGGCTACACCTTC. The chain uses TRBV2 and TRBJ1-2; possibly TRBD1 for D (6 bases). Germline CDR1 is SNHLY and CDR2 is FYNNEI. V lost 6 bases and J lost 3, with 11 bases in between. This CDR3 comprises 13 residues.

A remark on this clone: At the DNA level, this CDR3 is encoded by other sequences in the same sample as well. The V gene is TRBV4-3, the J gene TRBJ1-5; TRBD1 matches at 9 bases. V lost 3 bases, J lost 1 base, and 1 base stayed unmatched. The CDR3 is 15 residues long. Germline V lookup: CDR1 LGHNA, CDR2 YSLEER. CDR3 nucleotide sequence: TGCGCCAGCAGCCAGGGGACAGGGAGCAATCAGCCCCAGCATTTT. Residues: CASSQGTGSNQPQHF.

V and J are TRBV10-3 and TRBJ2-3; TRBD2 matches at 7 bases. The junction had 14 bases not matched to a gene; V was cut back by 3 bases and J by 2 bases. The CDR3 has 18 amino acids. The germline gives CDR1 ENHRY, CDR2 SYGVKD. CDR3 nucleotides: TGTGCCATCAGTGATGAACGGGGGGACCTCTACATCACAGATACGCAGTATTTT. It translates to CAISDERGDLYITDTQYF.

The chain combines TRBV2 with TRBJ1-6; D not certain. The CDR3 consists of 12 residues. Germline lookup yields CDR1 SNHLY and CDR2 FYNNEI. Trimming took 5 bases from V and 9 from J, leaving 8 bases between them. The DNA for the CDR3 is TGTGCCAGCAGTCCCATCATTTCACCCCTCCACTTT. Encoded protein: CASSPIISPLHF.

This chain connects TRBV9 to TRBJ2-7; no clear D. The CDR3 spans 14 residues. The germline gives CDR1 SGDLS, CDR2 YYNGEE. Trimming shortened V by 4 bases and J by 0 bases, and 11 bases separated the two germline ends. The CDR3 DNA reads TGTGCCAGCAGCCCCCTAACGAACTCCTACGAGCAGTACTTC. It is translated as CASSPLTNSYEQYF.

This clone was counted between two and nine times. This sequence joins TRBV7-2 and TRBJ2-1; D remains unclear. This CDR3 spans 13 amino acids. Per germline, CDR1 SGHTA and CDR2 FQGNSA. V was pared by 2 bases and J by 6 bases, with 8 bases between. Here the CDR3 reads CASSLSGVNEQFF. CDR3 DNA sequence: TGTGCCAGCAGCTTATCCGGTGTCAATGAGCAGTTCTTC.

This clone was counted at least ten times. The chain uses TRBV5-1 and TRBJ1-2; weak D call: TRBD1 (5 bases). V gave up 3 bases and J gave up 4 bases, with 10 bases separating them. Germline V gives CDR1 SGHRS, CDR2 YFSETQ. This CDR3 spans 13 amino acids. The CDR3 region is CASSSEGTYGYTF. CDR3 nucleotides: TGCGCCAGCAGCTCGGAGGGGACCTATGGCTACACCTTC.

The chain employs TRBV6-6 and TRBJ2-5; D gene uncertain. V was pared by 8 bases and J by 4 bases, with 14 bases between. The CDR3 totals 13 residues. Per germline, CDR1 MNHNY and CDR2 SVGAGI (reference sequence). The CDR3 is CASCLSFGETQYF. The CDR3 nucleotides read TGTGCCAGCTGCTTGTCCTTCGGAGAGACCCAGTACTTC.

This clone was counted only a few times. In nucleotides, the CDR3 is TGTGCCAGCAGTGCGTATACCGGGGAGCTGTTTTTT. It codes for CASSAYTGELFF. The V gene is TRBV25-1, the J gene TRBJ2-2; the D is unclear. The germline gives CDR1 MGHDK, CDR2 SYGVNS. This CDR3 region has 12 residues. V was pared by 4 bases and J by 5 bases, with 5 bases between.

As to this clone: The sample carries other DNA sequences with the same CDR3. The gene calls are TRBV9 and TRBJ2-5; D call uncertain. CDR1 and CDR2 (germline): SGDLS, YYNGEE. The CDR3 length is 13 residues. Trimming left V 1 base short and J 1 base short, with 5 bases between. In nucleotides, the CDR3 is TGTGCCAGCAGCGTAACAGTCCAAGAGACCCAGTACTTC. Protein: CASSVTVQETQYF.

This chain uses TRBV28 with TRBJ2-5; tentative D call: TRBD1 (5 bases). This CDR3 contains 13 residues. Germline CDR1 MDHEN, CDR2 SYDVKM. V was cut by 4 bases and J by 5 bases, with 11 bases left in between. DNA of the CDR3: TGTGCCAGCAGTTCTGACAGCACCGAGACCCAGTACTTC. This codes for CASSSDSTETQYF.